This T cell receptor beta chain was recorded in a study of blood T cell repertoires in COVID-19. Background on the study: The origin of the acute and convalescent COVID-19 samples was the United States, Italy and Spain.

Germline V CDR1 and CDR2: KGHDR, SFDVKD. The ends were cut back, 4 bases at V and 3 bases at J, with 13 bases in the middle. The CDR3 sequence is 15 residues long. Sequenced by immunoSEQ multiplex PCR; TCRdb stores in-frame clones only, minus some. The sample comprises about 270,000 clones, more than 75% of which are singletons, and around 2% rests with the top ten. J is TRBJ2-3 and V is TRBV24-1, with D tentatively TRBD1 (5 bases). Sample: PBMCs or T cells enriched from blood (not recorded which). The TCR comes from a woman aged 55-70 years in a cohort exposed to, infected with or recovered from COVID-19 (not recorded which). The CDR3: CATSDPRERTDTQYF. CDR3 DNA sequence: TGTGCCACCAGTGACCCCAGGGAAAGGACAGATACGCAGTATTTT.